This TCR beta chain was observed in a study of T cells in Graves' hyperthyroidism and ophthalmopathy. Study-level results: Most clonotypes expanded in the thyroid (above 0.001) were also present in blood. A model using 13 V-J features told ophthalmopathy apart from stable hyperthyroidism. The model identified upcoming ophthalmopathy a median approximately seven months ahead of onset.

In the case of this clonotype: As yet, its antigen is unknown.

The CDR3 regions of TCR beta were amplified from RNA transcripts. Primed by the HTBI set, a first-round RT-PCR was run on the TCR CDR3. TCRdb reprocessed the multiplex PCR reads with MiXCR, giving one entry per CDR3 protein. The sample lists about 610,000 distinct CDR3 sequences; about 15% were seen once. Between the trimmed V and J ends, which lost 4 bases and 3 bases, there was a span of 18 bases. This CDR3 comprises 17 residues. Looked up from germline, CDR1 is SGHDN and CDR2 is FVKESK. For ophthalmopathy patients, the Clinical Activity Score was at least 3 and the NOSPECS grade at least 4; duration was under 3 months.

The chain is built from TRBV14 and TRBJ2-2, with no clear D. The specimen sequenced was blood. This sequence was found in a woman in her thirties or forties with Graves' ophthalmopathy. DNA of the CDR3: TGTGCCAGCAGCCCGGGTAGTAGCCCGGGCCACACCGGGGAGCTGTTTTTT. Its protein product is CASSPGSSPGHTGELFF.